This T cell receptor beta chain was observed in a study of blood T cell repertoires in COVID-19. Overall study context: Sources were T cells, B-cell-depleted T cells, or PBMCs; the material itself was cDNA or gDNA.

Method: immunoSEQ multiplex PCR; TCRdb's copy keeps in-frame clones and lacks some. The data hold approximately 240,000 clones, with 90% to 95% observed a single time. Everyone who took part was roughly 18 to 89 years old, and they came from about two dozen US areas. With 5 bases clipped from V and 7 bases from J, the junction kept 9 bases outside the gene matches. Germline lookup yields CDR1 SGHNT and CDR2 YENEEA. CDR3 length: 14 residues. This TCR came from a woman in her late teens or twenties who had recovered from COVID-19. The material sequenced was PBMCs or T cells enriched from blood (not recorded which). The chain joins TRBV11-3 to TRBJ1-2; 8 bases are a match to TRBD1. CDR3 sequence: CASSRGQVFSGYTF. Here the CDR3 DNA reads TGTGCCAGCAGCCGGGGACAGGTCTTTTCTGGCTACACCTTC.